The rows below give T cell receptor beta chains drawn from one sample of a study of T cells in Graves' hyperthyroidism and ophthalmopathy. In TCRdb, the multiplex PCR reads were re-called with MiXCR into one record per CDR3 protein. The table shows around 600,000 distinct CDR3 sequences, with around 15% occurring only once. The sample was blood. The receptors here all came from a woman in her fifties or sixties with Graves' ophthalmopathy. CDR3s include the opening cysteine and the closing phenylalanine or tryptophan. D genes are given only for firm matches. Only some rows state a clone size, as once, few, many or a class for expanded clones.

clone size	D gene	J gene	V gene	CDR3 protein	CDR3 DNA
-	-	TRBJ1-2	TRBV4-3	CASSQDLSATLNYGYTF	TGCGCCAGCAGCCAAGATCTCAGCGCGACACTTAACTATGGCTACACCTTC
-	-	TRBJ2-6	TRBV7-3	CASSSRRSSGANVLTF	TGTGCCAGCAGCTCACGACGGAGCTCTGGGGCCAACGTCCTGACTTTC
-	-	TRBJ2-3	TRBV19	CASRPWPGISTDTQYF	TGTGCCAGTCGCCCGTGGCCCGGCATTAGCACAGATACGCAGTATTTT
many	TRBD1	TRBJ1-5	TRBV30	CAWTTGTGRQPQHF	TGTGCCTGGACAACCGGGACAGGGCGTCAGCCCCAGCATTTT
few	TRBD2	TRBJ2-5	TRBV20-1	CSASPGLAGVGDYF	TGCAGTGCTTCACCGGGACTAGCGGGAGTCGGGGACTACTTC
many	-	TRBJ2-7	TRBV20-1	CSATDAEIGYEQYF	TGCAGTGCTACCGACGCGGAGATTGGCTACGAGCAGTACTTC
-	-	TRBJ2-5	TRBV5-1	CASSLSPLGGQETQYF	TGCGCCAGCAGCTTGTCTCCCCTGGGGGGCCAAGAGACCCAGTACTTC
-	-	TRBJ2-3	TRBV4-3	CASSQQRAPADTQYF	TGCGCCAGCAGCCAACAGCGGGCTCCGGCAGATACGCAGTATTTT
many	-	TRBJ1-5	TRBV6-2/TRBV6-3	CATARALGNQPQHF	TGTGCCACCGCGAGGGCTCTGGGCAATCAGCCCCAGCATTTT
few	TRBD1	TRBJ2-7	TRBV27	CASSTGTDPYEQYF	TGTGCCAGCAGTACCGGGACAGACCCCTACGAGCAGTACTTC
many	TRBD1	TRBJ2-3	TRBV6-4	CASSMGQGTDTQYF	TGTGCCAGCAGTATGGGACAGGGCACAGATACGCAGTATTTT
many	-	TRBJ1-5	TRBV20-1	CSARDRRKGGNQPQHF	TGCAGTGCCAGGGACCGACGAAAGGGTGGCAATCAGCCCCAGCATTTT
many	-	TRBJ2-3	TRBV27	CASTTLDLNGDTQYF	TGTGCCAGCACCACCCTCGACCTAAACGGGGATACGCAGTATTTT
many	TRBD2	TRBJ2-1	TRBV5-6	CASSWGLGDYNEQFF	TGTGCCAGCAGTTGGGGACTAGGGGATTACAATGAGCAGTTCTTC
many	-	TRBJ1-6	TRBV7-9	CASSGGTADNSPLHF	TGTGCCAGCAGCGGCGGGACGGCGGATAATTCACCCCTCCACTTT
many	TRBD1	TRBJ2-6	TRBV7-9	CASSLTGGAGANVLTF	TGTGCCAGCAGCTTAACAGGGGGCGCTGGGGCCAACGTCCTGACTTTC
few	-	TRBJ2-2	TRBV5-1	CASSPRVHGELFF	TGCGCCAGCAGCCCCAGGGTTCATGGGGAGCTGTTTTTT